This T cell receptor beta chain was identified during a study of CD8 T cells in Susac syndrome. The CDR3 is 14 amino acids. Trimming cost V 4 bases and J 5 bases, with 12 bases left between them. CDR1 and CDR2 from the germline V gene are LGHDT and YNNKEL (reference sequence). Reverse transcription of roughly 0.5 to 1 ug RNA used random hexamers. TCRdb reprocessed the immunoSEQ multiplex PCR reads via MiXCR and lists one record per CDR3 protein. The data show some 200,000 distinct CDR3 sequences, with approximately 96% seen just once and 0.075% to 0.1% held by the top ten. To note about this clonotype: Its antigen remains unknown.

Study-level findings and limits: The CD4+ T cell repertoires of Susac syndrome were found to show no clonal expansion.

The V call is TRBV3-1, the J call TRBJ1-5; tentative D call: TRBD1 (6 bases). Sequenced material: CD4+ T cells from PBMCs. The sequence was obtained from a human donor with Susac syndrome. CDR3 protein: CASSPSGADQPQHF. In nucleotides, the CDR3 is TGTGCCAGCAGCCCGTCGGGGGCCGATCAGCCCCAGCATTTT.